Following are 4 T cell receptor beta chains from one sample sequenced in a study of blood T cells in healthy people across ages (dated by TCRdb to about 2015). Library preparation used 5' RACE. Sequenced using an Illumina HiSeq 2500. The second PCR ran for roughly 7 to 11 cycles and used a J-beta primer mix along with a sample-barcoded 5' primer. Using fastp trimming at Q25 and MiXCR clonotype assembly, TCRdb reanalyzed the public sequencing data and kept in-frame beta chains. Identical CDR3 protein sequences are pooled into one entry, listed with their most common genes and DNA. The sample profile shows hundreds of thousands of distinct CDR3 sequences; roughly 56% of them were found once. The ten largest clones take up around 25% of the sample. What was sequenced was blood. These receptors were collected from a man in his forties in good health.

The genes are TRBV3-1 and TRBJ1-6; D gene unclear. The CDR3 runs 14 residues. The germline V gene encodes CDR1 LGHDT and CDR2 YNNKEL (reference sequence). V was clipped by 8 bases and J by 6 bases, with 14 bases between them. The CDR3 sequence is CASGPNLSNSPLHF. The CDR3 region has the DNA TGTGCCAGCGGCCCTAACCTCAGTAATTCACCCCTCCACTTT.

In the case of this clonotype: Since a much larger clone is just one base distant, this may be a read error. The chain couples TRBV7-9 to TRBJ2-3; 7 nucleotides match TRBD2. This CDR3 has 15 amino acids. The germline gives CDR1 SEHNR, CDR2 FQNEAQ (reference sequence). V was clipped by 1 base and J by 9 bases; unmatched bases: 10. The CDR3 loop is CASSLGAGEQKTQYF. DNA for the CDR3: TGTGCCAGCAGCTTAGGGGCGGGGGAGCAGAAGACGCAGTATTTT.

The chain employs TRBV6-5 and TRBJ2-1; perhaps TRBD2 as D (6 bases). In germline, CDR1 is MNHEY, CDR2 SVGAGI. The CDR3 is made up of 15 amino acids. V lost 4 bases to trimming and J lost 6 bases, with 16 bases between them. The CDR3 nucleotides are TGTGCCAGCAGTTCCGCCGGACTAAAAACCAATGAGCAGTTCTTC. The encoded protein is CASSSAGLKTNEQFF.

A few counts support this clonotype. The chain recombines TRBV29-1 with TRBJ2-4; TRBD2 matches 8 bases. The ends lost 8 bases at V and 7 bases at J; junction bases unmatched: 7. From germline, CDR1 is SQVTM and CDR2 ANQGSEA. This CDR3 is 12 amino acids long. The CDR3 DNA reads TGCAGCTCCCGGGAGGGCCCGAACATTCAGTACTTC. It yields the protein CSSREGPNIQYF.